These 2 T cell receptor beta chains were sequenced from one sample in a study of T cell repertoires in cytomegalovirus infection. No cognate antigen is known for these TCRs. TCRdb reanalysed the reads using MiXCR and keeps one entry per CDR3 protein. The sample has about 570,000 distinct CDR3 sequences, around two fifths seen once. Specimen: cultured PBMCs, collected from culture after CMV antigen stimulation. All receptors derive from a human donor in good health (CMV status not recorded). Some clones in this sample may be carry-over from other donors' samples.

V and J are TRBV20-1 and TRBJ2-1, with TRBD2 matching over 15 bases. The CDR3 runs to 15 residues. J was trimmed by 9 bases and V by 5 bases; bases with no gene match: 8. Germline V CDR1 and CDR2: DFQATT, SNEGSKA (reference sequence). CDR3 bases: TGCAGTGCTGGACTAGCGGGAGGGCCTGGAGGTGAGCAGTTCTTC. Residues: CSAGLAGGPGGEQFF.

This clonotype was seen ten or more times. This chain joins TRBV7-2 and TRBJ1-6; 12 bases match TRBD1. CDR1 and CDR2 from the germline V gene are SGHTA and FQGNSA. J was trimmed by 10 bases and V by 1 base; bases with no gene match: 5. This CDR3 comprises 16 residues. Here the CDR3 reads CASSLEGTGGGSPLHF. In nucleotides, the CDR3 is TGTGCCAGCAGCTTAGAAGGGACAGGGGGCGGATCACCCCTCCACTTT.